Below, 8 T cell receptor beta chains from the same sample are listed, as sequenced in a study of pediatric ulcerative colitis. The rectum was sampled with one to two pinch biopsies at colonoscopy. TCRdb's table, derived via immunoSEQ multiplex PCR, lists solely in-frame clones and lacks some. The sample lists 30,000 to 35,000 clones, about 81% seen once, with 1.1% in the top ten. Sequencing was performed on gut tissue. All receptors come from a boy aged 10-17 years with mild ulcerative colitis.

The V call is TRBV2, the J call TRBJ2-1; either TRBD1 or TRBD2 may fit D (5 bases each). V lost 6 bases, J lost 0 bases, and 12 bases lay in between. The CDR3 covers 15 residues. Germline V gives CDR1 SNHLY, CDR2 FYNNEI. The CDR3 region is CASSRGFSSYNEQFF. The CDR3, as DNA: TGTGCCAGCAGCCGGGGCTTCAGCTCCTACAATGAGCAGTTCTTC.

This chain links TRBV14 with TRBJ2-1, with D unresolved. Germline CDR1 is SGHDN and CDR2 is FVKESK. Trimming shortened V by 0 bases and J by 6 bases, and 12 bases separated the two germline ends. This CDR3 is 15 amino acids long. The CDR3 loop is CASSQDPRSGNEQFF. The CDR3 DNA is TGTGCCAGCAGCCAAGATCCCAGGTCGGGCAATGAGCAGTTCTTC.

The chain joins TRBV30 to TRBJ2-5; TRBD2 aligns across 11 bases. Germline-derived CDR1 and CDR2 are GTSNPN and SVGIG (reference sequence). The CDR3 is 18 residues long. V lost 2 bases and J lost 0; bases outside the gene matches: 11. CDR3: CAWSRTSGGHWYQETQYF. The CDR3, as DNA: TGTGCCTGGAGTAGAACTAGCGGGGGCCATTGGTACCAAGAGACCCAGTACTTC.

V gene TRBV25-1 combines with J gene TRBJ1-5; the D is unclear. The CDR3 contains 14 residues. V dropped 3 bases and J dropped 3 bases, with 9 bases sitting between them. The germline V gene has CDR1 MGHDK and CDR2 SYGVNS. CDR3: CASSDGQVNQPQHF. CDR3 nucleotide sequence: TGTGCCAGCAGTGACGGGCAGGTCAATCAGCCCCAGCATTTT.

The chain combines TRBV11-2 with TRBJ2-3; TRBD2 might be the D (5 bases). The CDR3 is made up of 16 amino acids. CDR1 SGHAT and CDR2 FQNNGV come from the germline V gene. V shed 6 bases and J shed 2 bases, with 18 bases lying between them. CDR3 protein: CASRLGIDWNTDTQYF. The DNA of the CDR3 is TGTGCCAGCAGACTAGGGATAGACTGGAACACAGATACGCAGTATTTT. The full variable domain, with the rest looked up from reference TRBV11-2 and TRBJ2-3, is EAGVAQSPRYKIIEKRQSVAFWCNPISGHATLYWYQQILGQGPKLLIQFQNNGVVDDSQLPKDRFSAERLKGVDSTLKIQPAKLEDSAVYLCASRLGIDWNTDTQYFGPGTRLTVL.

This rearrangement joins TRBV5-4 to TRBJ1-2, with D possibly matching TRBD1 (5 bases). Between the trimmed V and J ends, which lost 4 bases and 4 bases, there was a span of 17 bases. The length of the CDR3 is 15 residues. Per the germline V gene, CDR1 is SGHNT and CDR2 is YYREEE (reference sequence). The CDR3 is CASSREKPGAYGYTF. The CDR3, as DNA: TGTGCCAGCAGCCGCGAGAAGCCTGGGGCCTATGGCTACACCTTC.

This sequence joins TRBV6-6 and TRBJ1-5; TRBD1 agrees at 12 bases. Germline V gene sequence: CDR1 MNHNY, CDR2 SVGAGI (reference sequence). Trimming cost V 8 bases and J 2 bases; bases outside gene matches: 4. The CDR3 consists of 15 residues. CDR3 bases: TGTGCCAGCGGGACAGGGGGCACCCGCAATCAGCCCCAGCATTTT. Amino acid sequence: CASGTGGTRNQPQHF.

The V gene is TRBV5-1, the J gene TRBJ2-7; D is ambiguous. The V gene's germline CDR1 is SGHRS and CDR2 YFSETQ. V lost 0 bases and J 0 bases, leaving 13 bases between the germline ends. The CDR3 loop spans 16 amino acids. CDR3 residues: CASSLAPRQASYEQYF. In nucleotides, the CDR3 is TGCGCCAGCAGCTTGGCCCCCCGCCAGGCCTCCTACGAGCAGTACTTC. The full variable domain, completed using reference TRBV5-1 and TRBJ2-7, is KAGVTQTPRYLIKTRGQQVTLSCSPISGHRSVSWYQQTPGQGLQFLFEYFSETQRNKGNFPGRFSGRQFSNSRSEMNVSTLELGDSALYLCASSLAPRQASYEQYFGPGTRLTVT.